The next 2 T cell receptor beta chains were all read from a single sample in a study of cytomegalovirus exposure and HLA in healthy donors. PCR involved 60 Vbeta and 13 Jbeta primers. Clones were read by immunoSEQ multiplex PCR, and TCRdb kept only the in-frame ones, dropping some. The sample shows 150,000 to 200,000 clones, more than 65% of them seen only once. The specimen was PBMCs. The receptors derive from a woman between 40 and 55 years old in good health and CMV-seropositive.

This chain uses TRBV6-1 with TRBJ2-5; TRBD2 matches at 11 bases. There are 15 residues in the CDR3. V was clipped by 8 bases and J by 4 bases; unmatched bases: 9. Germline V lookup: CDR1 MNHNS, CDR2 SASEGT. The CDR3 loop is CASGSRLAGLETQYF. CDR3 in DNA: TGTGCCAGCGGATCTCGACTAGCGGGGCTAGAGACCCAGTACTTC.

The rearrangement joins TRBV5-5 to TRBJ2-5; D is perhaps TRBD2 (5 bases). The CDR3 is made up of 16 amino acids. The V gene's germline CDR1 is SGHKS and CDR2 YYEKEE (reference sequence). V lost 0 bases, J lost 7 bases, and 19 bases lay in between. The CDR3 protein is CASSLVPTYPRGTQYF. DNA for the CDR3: TGTGCCAGCAGCTTGGTCCCGACGTACCCTCGGGGGACCCAGTACTTC.